A selection of T cell receptor beta chains follows, all from one sample in a study of blood T cell repertoires in COVID-19. Method: immunoSEQ multiplex PCR; TCRdb's copy keeps in-frame clones and lacks some. The sample has over 200,000 clones, nearly 90% seen once. Sample: peripheral blood. The receptors derive from a woman aged 18-29 years who had recovered from COVID-19. The conserved cysteine and the conserved F or W are not part of the CDR3 here. The order of the fields is V gene, CDR3 protein.

>TRBV7-9
ASSAGTGRQDGYT
>TRBV19
ASSIMASSYNEQF
>TRBV7-6
ASSLERPPTDTQY
>TRBV2
ASSTGTGSGYT
>TRBV4-3
ASSQDFSGPNEQF
>TRBV4-3
ASSRDRDPSRNTEAF
>TRBV20-1
SALEAPQQF
>TRBV10-3
AISRQGWDGYT
>TRBV6-6
ASSGAGARREQY
>TRBV29-1
SVERGFGTGELF
>TRBV9
ASSGLYGTGITGELF
>TRBV6-5
ASSIDGVRYGYT
>TRBV6-1
ASSVAGGPVYEQY
>TRBV27
ASSLSGEQY
>TRBV19
ASSLSRGRFALEAF
>TRBV5-4
ASSPSGSRGNEQF
>TRBV11-3
ASSLQGASYNEQF
>TRBV7-9
ASSLAGYQETQY
>TRBV19
ASNRAGGQETQY
>TRBV4-1
ASSQGMGHTFSYEQY
>TRBV29-1
SILSTATALYTQY
>TRBV7-2
ASSFGETQY
>TRBV4-3
ASSQSASRGIYGYT
>TRBV29-1
SVEDSGSTDTQY
>TRBV7-2
ASSLSREDTQY
>TRBV30
AWTGDVYEQY
>TRBV10-1
ASSESSAERRNTEAF
>TRBV9
ASSVDGQFLNTIY
>TRBV5-1
ASSLAGTGGRNEQF
>TRBV25-1
ATTGLGEGNEQF
>TRBV29-1
SALLGQVDEKLF
>TRBV4-3
ASSQEVVLARNEQF
>TRBV6-5
ASRDGQGSYEQY
>TRBV4-3
ASSQGLRASGKATGELF
>TRBV6-2/TRBV6-3
ASSYHRGLSEQY
>TRBV18
ASSPLAGADEQY
>TRBV9
ASSPSHGGANYGYT
>TRBV7-3
ASSSESQPQH
>TRBV7-9
ASSERWDRGLNTEAF
>TRBV7-9
ASSLSVVETQY
>TRBV13
ASSLVRGQEAF
>TRBV7-2
ASSLSVLQPQH
>TRBV18
ASSPPPLLAKNIQY
>TRBV11-2
ASSHGQGAYEQY
>TRBV3-1/TRBV3-2
ASSRRTSGRTDTQY
>TRBV30
AWRGAGKDTQY
>TRBV27
ASGWTGGDTEAF
>TRBV5-1
ASATSGRVETQY
>TRBV4-3
ASSQESGSPLH
>TRBV25-1
ASSDTEVSSTDTQY
>TRBV3-1/TRBV3-2
ASSQWEREVGDTQY
>TRBV7-2
ASSLEGAGGYT
>TRBV9
ASSSEQGRGKTQY
>TRBV30
AWSDSIYEQY
>TRBV6-5
ASSREGGPGYEQF
>TRBV14
ASSDPPGQGGTQY
>TRBV27
ASSLAGGNTGELF